Each of the 30 T cell receptor beta chains below was sequenced from the same sample in a study of T cell responses to AZD1222 COVID-19 vaccine (dated by TCRdb to about 2021). Preparation of the library involved the immunoSEQ multiplex PCR assay. What TCRdb holds here is the immuneACCESS table cut down to in-frame rearrangements. Part of the clones is not present; checked against another copy, under half of the missing clones reflect an unresolved V gene, and the others are unexplained. This sample holds around 140,000 clones; roughly 91% were observed only once. The ten largest make up approximately 5.4% of the sample. The time point label of this sample denotes: baseline before first vaccination. Here the sequenced sample was peripheral blood, taken on day 0 of AZD1222 vaccination. The receptors originated from an adult in good health.

CDR3 coding DNA: TGTGCCAGCAGCTTAGGGGGCCTGGGGGCTGGAAACACCATATATTTT. It is translated as CASSLGGLGAGNTIYF. V usage is TRBV7-6 and J usage is TRBJ1-3, with D perhaps matching TRBD1 (5 bases). This CDR3 has 16 amino acids. In germline, CDR1 is SGHVS, CDR2 FNYEAQ. The germline V and J ends were trimmed by 1 base and 2 bases, with 12 bases remaining between them.

The chain recombines TRBV3-1 (or the pseudogene TRBV3-2) with TRBJ2-1; no definite D call. V gave up 0 bases and J gave up 0 bases, with 15 bases separating them. The CDR3 has 18 residues. Looked up from germline, CDR1 is LGHDT and CDR2 is YNNKEL (reference sequence). CDR3 residues: CASSQDHSALNSYNEQFF. The CDR3 nucleotides are TGTGCCAGCAGCCAAGATCACAGCGCACTAAACTCCTACAATGAGCAGTTCTTC.

The CDR3 DNA follows: TGTGCCAGCAGCTTAGGCAATGGGTACAATGAGCAGTTCTTC. Translating it yields CASSLGNGYNEQFF. This chain uses TRBV5-6 with TRBJ2-1; D gene ambiguous. This CDR3 contains 14 residues. Germline V gene lookup returns CDR1 SGHDT and CDR2 YYEEEE. V lost 2 bases, J lost 4 bases, and 10 bases lay in between.

This chain links TRBV7-2 with TRBJ2-7; 7 bases agree with TRBD2. CDR3 size: 15 residues. V was pared by 5 bases and J by 4 bases, with 11 bases of the junction left unmatched. Germline V gene lookup returns CDR1 SGHTA and CDR2 FQGNSA. CDR3 nucleotide sequence: TGTGCCAGCAGCCCCGGGCTAGCGGAATTATACGAGCAGTACTTC. As protein: CASSPGLAELYEQYF.

Worth noting for this clone: Other DNA sequences in the sample encode the same CDR3. The chain links TRBV12-3 or TRBV12-4 to TRBJ1-5; D unclear. V lost 1 base and J lost 1, with 2 bases in between. This CDR3 is built from 13 residues. The CDR3 sequence is CASSLGSNQPQHF. Written as DNA, the CDR3 is TGTGCCAGCAGTTTAGGGAGCAATCAGCCCCAGCATTTT.

The V gene is TRBV7-3, the J gene TRBJ1-6, with D unresolved. The CDR3 length is 14 residues. CDR1 is SGHTA, CDR2 FQGTGA, per germline. V shed 4 bases and J shed 10 bases, with 14 bases lying between them. In nucleotides, the CDR3 is TGTGCCAGCAGCTCGGCCCCGGGTGGCTCACCCCTCCACTTT. The encoded protein is CASSSAPGGSPLHF.

The chain carries TRBV4-3 and TRBJ1-5; tentative D call: TRBD1 (6 bases). V was trimmed by 1 base and J by 2 bases, leaving 9 bases between them. The CDR3 loop spans 15 amino acids. Germline CDR1 reads LGHNA; CDR2 reads YSLEER. Here the CDR3 reads CASSQGQGRNQPQHF. The CDR3 DNA reads as TGCGCCAGCAGCCAAGGCCAGGGGCGCAATCAGCCCCAGCATTTT.

The chain couples TRBV3-1 (or the pseudogene TRBV3-2) to TRBJ2-3, with 14 nucleotides matching TRBD2. J gave up 6 bases and V 3 bases, and 5 bases lay outside the gene matches. The CDR3 totals 16 residues. The germline V gene has CDR1 LGHDT and CDR2 YNNKEL (reference sequence). The chain's CDR3 is CASSHGLAGGGDTQYF. Written as DNA, the CDR3 is TGTGCCAGCAGCCATGGACTAGCGGGGGGAGGCGATACGCAGTATTTT.

The rearrangement links TRBV6-5 to TRBJ1-1, with a tentative D call TRBD1 (5 bases). Germline assignment: CDR1 MNHEY and CDR2 SVGAGI. V was pared by 6 bases and J by 3 bases, with 11 bases between. The CDR3 has 13 amino acids. The CDR3: CASSYDRYTEAFF. The DNA of the CDR3 is TGTGCCAGCAGCTACGACAGATACACTGAAGCTTTCTTT.

The sample holds a few counts of this clone. The V and J genes are TRBV6-1 and TRBJ2-7; TRBD2 matches 7 bases. The V segment lost 3 bases and the J segment 0 bases; nucleotides outside the gene matches: 5. Germline CDR1 is MNHNS and CDR2 is SASEGT. CDR3 length: 15 residues. In DNA, the CDR3 is TGTGCCAGCAGTGACCACGGGGAGGGCTCCTACGAGCAGTACTTC. Translating gives CASSDHGEGSYEQYF.

In the case of this clone: An end of the junction differs from the germline gene, which may be a read error. This CDR3 is CATQGGYF. CDR3 bases: TGTGCCACACAGGGGGGTTACTTT. The chain couples TRBV28 to TRBJ1-6; 8 bases are a match to TRBD1. Germline V CDR1 and CDR2: MDHEN, SYDVKM. This CDR3 spans 8 amino acids. Using reference TRBV28 and TRBJ1-6 for the parts outside the CDR3, the full variable domain is DVKVTQSSRYLVKRTGEKVFLECVQDMDHENMFWYRQDPGLGLRLIYFSYDVKMKEKGDIPEGYSVSREKKERFSLILESASTNQTSMYLCATQGGYFGNGTRLTVT.

The chain uses TRBV5-8 and TRBJ1-6, with TRBD1 matching 8 bases. Germline V gene data show CDR1 as SGHTS and CDR2 as YDEGEE. V was clipped by 4 bases and J by 4 bases; unmatched bases: 10. The CDR3 has 17 amino acids. This CDR3 reads CASSLSDRGRYNSPLHF. In nucleotides, the CDR3 is TGTGCCAGCAGCCTGAGTGACAGGGGCCGGTATAATTCACCCCTCCACTTT.

This clone showed up just a few times. The chain employs TRBV18 and TRBJ1-1; perhaps TRBD1 as D (6 bases). With 6 bases removed from V and 7 bases from J, the gap between germline ends came to 21 bases. This CDR3 spans 15 amino acids. Germline V CDR1 and CDR2: KGHSH, LQKENI. Here the CDR3 reads CASSPKRGGTLEAFF. CDR3 DNA: TGTGCCAGCTCTCCGAAGAGGGGGGGCACCCTTGAAGCTTTCTTT.

CDR3 sequence reads: CASSYPYTGHEVTDTQYF. As DNA, the CDR3 is TGTGCCAGCAGCTATCCGTATACAGGGCACGAGGTCACAGATACGCAGTATTTT. This chain joins TRBV7-2 and TRBJ2-3; tentative D call: TRBD1 (6 bases). Trimming shortened V by 4 bases and J by 2 bases, and 22 bases separated the two germline ends. Per the germline V gene, CDR1 is SGHTA and CDR2 is FQGNSA. The length of the CDR3 is 18 residues.

The chain couples TRBV30 to TRBJ1-3; no firm D call. Trimming took 2 bases from V and 8 from J, leaving 22 bases between them. The CDR3 contains 16 residues. CDR1 GTSNPN and CDR2 SVGIG come from the germline V gene (reference sequence). This CDR3 reads CAWSLSGSGEFDTIYF. CDR3 sequence (DNA): TGTGCCTGGAGTTTGTCCGGGAGCGGGGAATTTGACACCATATATTTT.

The V gene is TRBV7-2, the J gene TRBJ1-6; D is unresolved. The V gene's germline CDR1 is SGHTA and CDR2 FQGNSA. V was cut by 5 bases and J by 8 bases, with 10 bases left in between. The CDR3 is 13 residues long. CDR3 sequence: CASSVLFDSPLHF. In DNA, the CDR3 is TGTGCCAGCAGCGTCCTTTTTGATTCACCCCTCCACTTT.

This sequence joins TRBV6-5 and TRBJ2-7, with D perhaps matching TRBD2 (7 bases). Trimming took 6 bases from V and 2 from J, leaving 17 bases between them. This CDR3 is built from 15 residues. CDR1 and CDR2 (germline): MNHEY, SVGAGI. The CDR3 DNA follows: TGTGCCAGCAGGTCGAGATGGGGGGGGCCCTACGAGCAGTACTTC. Amino acid sequence: CASRSRWGGPYEQYF.

V gene TRBV6-5 combines with J gene TRBJ2-3, with D perhaps given as TRBD1 or TRBD2 (6 bases each). V was pared by 8 bases and J by 2 bases, with 17 bases between. The CDR3 spans 15 residues. The V gene's germline CDR1 is MNHEY and CDR2 SVGAGI. CDR3 in DNA: TGTGCCAGCTTCTGGGGGGCGGGGCCCACAGATACGCAGTATTTT. Translation: CASFWGAGPTDTQYF.

This chain links TRBV19 with TRBJ1-1, with a possible D match to TRBD1 (6 bases). The germline gives CDR1 LNHDA, CDR2 SQIVND (reference sequence). The CDR3 extends over 12 amino acids. V lost 6 bases to trimming and J lost 4 bases, with 9 bases between them. The CDR3 region is CASSGQITEAFF. The CDR3 nucleotides read TGTGCCAGTAGCGGACAGATCACTGAAGCTTTCTTT.

The gene calls are TRBV4-3 and TRBJ2-2; tentatively, D is TRBD1 or TRBD2 (5 bases each). Germline V gene data show CDR1 as LGHNA and CDR2 as YSLEER. This CDR3 is 19 amino acids long. With 0 bases removed from V and 2 bases from J, the gap between germline ends came to 19 bases. CDR3 sequence (DNA): TGCGCCAGCAGCCAAGACCGCCAGGGTGAGGGCATTAACACCGGGGAGCTGTTTTTT. It is translated as CASSQDRQGEGINTGELFF.

This chain uses TRBV25-1 with TRBJ1-2, with 7 positions matching TRBD1. Germline values: CDR1 MGHDK, CDR2 SYGVNS. This CDR3 comprises 13 residues. After removal of 8 bases from V and 4 bases from J, the junction contained 7 bases not matched to a gene. CDR3 loop: CASGGTESYGYTF. CDR3 nucleotide sequence: TGTGCCAGCGGCGGGACAGAGAGCTATGGCTACACCTTC.

The genes are TRBV19 and TRBJ1-6, with 9 bases lining up with TRBD1. The germline gives CDR1 LNHDA, CDR2 SQIVND (reference sequence). Losses at the gene ends were 5 bases for V and 6 bases for J; bases not matched to a gene: 5. CDR3 size: 15 residues. The CDR3 DNA sequence: TGTGCCAGTAGTTTGGGACAGGGTCTTAATTCACCCCTCCACTTT. It is translated as CASSLGQGLNSPLHF.

The rearrangement uses TRBV15 and TRBJ2-3; TRBD2 is a possible D gene (5 bases). The germline V and J ends were trimmed by 1 base and 3 bases, with 11 bases remaining between them. This CDR3 spans 15 amino acids. Germline CDR1 and CDR2: LNHNV and YYDKDF (reference sequence). The CDR3 region is CATSRALTGTDTQYF. CDR3 DNA sequence: TGTGCCACCAGCAGAGCGTTAACGGGGACAGATACGCAGTATTTT.

This clone showed up just a few times. This chain uses TRBV10-3 with TRBJ1-5, with D hard to call. CDR1 is ENHRY and CDR2 is SYGVKD in the germline V gene. The CDR3 is 13 amino acids. The V end was cut by 2 bases, the J end by 5 bases, with 7 bases between. The CDR3 reads CAISEGWDQPQHF. The CDR3 DNA reads as TGTGCCATCAGTGAGGGGTGGGATCAGCCCCAGCATTTT.

The chain links TRBV7-2 to TRBJ1-6; D is unresolved. This CDR3 spans 13 amino acids. Trimming left V 4 bases short and J 9 bases short, with 10 bases between. CDR1 SGHTA and CDR2 FQGNSA come from the germline V gene. CDR3 loop: CASSSDGLSPLHF. The DNA of the CDR3 is TGTGCCAGCAGCTCGGACGGACTTTCACCCCTCCACTTT.

The chain recombines TRBV4-2 with TRBJ2-1; the D is unclear. The V gene lost 1 base and the J gene lost 8 bases, with 12 bases spanning the gap. The CDR3 spans 14 residues. CDR1 and CDR2 (germline): LGHNA, YNFKEQ. CDR3: CASSQVLGLDEQFF. For the CDR3, the DNA is TGTGCCAGCAGCCAAGTTCTAGGCCTCGATGAGCAGTTCTTC.

The chain combines TRBV2 with TRBJ2-5; 7 positions agree with TRBD2. V dropped 3 bases and J dropped 1; count of bases not matched to a gene: 5. The CDR3 runs 15 residues. CDR1 is SNHLY and CDR2 is FYNNEI in the germline V gene. The CDR3 DNA is TGTGCCAGCAGTGAGAATGGACTAGGCCAAGAGACCCAGTACTTC. This sequence encodes CASSENGLGQETQYF.

The chain links TRBV6-6 to TRBJ2-5; maybe TRBD1 (5 bases). The CDR3 runs 13 residues. Trimming shortened V by 2 bases and J by 9 bases, and 13 bases separated the two germline ends. Germline loops: CDR1 MNHNY, CDR2 SVGAGI (reference sequence). CDR3 in DNA: TGTGCCAGCAGTTACGCGCAGGGTAGGGCCCAGTACTTC. Residues: CASSYAQGRAQYF.

This chain joins TRBV6-6 and TRBJ2-7; D not resolved. The germline V and J ends were trimmed by 5 bases and 3 bases, with 8 bases remaining between them. This CDR3 spans 12 amino acids. The germline V gene has CDR1 MNHNY and CDR2 SVGAGI (reference sequence). CDR3 DNA: TGTGCCAGCAGTCCCACCGACTACGAGCAGTACTTC. Amino acids: CASSPTDYEQYF.

This clone was seen just once. V and J are TRBV7-2 and TRBJ2-7; no clear D gene. The germline CDR1 and CDR2 sequences are SGHTA and FQGNSA. Between the trimmed V and J ends, which lost 1 base and 2 bases, there was a span of 12 bases. CDR3 size: 15 residues. For the CDR3, the DNA is TGTGCCAGCAGCTTAGGTAGCCCCTCAGCCTACGAGCAGTACTTC. This translates into CASSLGSPSAYEQYF. Looking up the rest from reference TRBV7-2 and TRBJ2-7 gives the full variable domain: GAGVSQSPSNKVTEKGKDVELRCDPISGHTALYWYRQSLGQGLEFLIYFQGNSAPDKSGLPSDRFSAERTGGSVSTLTIQRTQQEDSAVYLCASSLGSPSAYEQYFGPGTRLTVT.